A single sample is the source of the 27 T cell receptor beta chains below, sequenced in a study of regulatory T cells in long-lasting Graves disease. Regarding time point: newly diagnosed GD, antithyroid drugs for less than 3 months. After RNA was extracted from PBMCs, the TCR library was made from it. Through Arm-PCR of CDR3 regions and iRepertoire HTBI primers, TCR beta libraries were built. TCRdb re-called the multiplex PCR reads with MiXCR, one entry per CDR3 protein. In the table there are 450,000 to 650,000 distinct CDR3 sequences, about 15% of which are singletons. The sample also formed part of further work on T cells in Graves' hyperthyroidism and ophthalmopathy.

The sample consisted of peripheral blood mononuclear cells (PBMCs), taken at new diagnosis, from a patient treated with antithyroid drugs. The receptor set was obtained from a middle-aged woman with Graves disease.

The chain has TRBV9 and TRBJ1-6; a possible D gene is TRBD1 (5 bases). The CDR3 length is 15 residues. Germline V gene lookup returns CDR1 SGDLS and CDR2 YYNGEE. Trimming stripped 0 bases from V and 8 bases from J, with 12 bases between. DNA of the CDR3: TGTGCCAGCAGCGTAGAAGGGGCGATACATTCACCCCTCCACTTT. It translates to CASSVEGAIHSPLHF. Looking up the rest from reference TRBV9 and TRBJ1-6 gives the full variable domain: DSGVTQTPKHLITATGQRVTLRCSPRSGDLSVYWYQQSLDQGLQFLIQYYNGEERAKGNILERFSAQQFPDLHSELNLSSLELGDSALYFCASSVEGAIHSPLHFGNGTRLTVT.

The chain carries TRBV29-1 and TRBJ2-1; no reliable D call. The CDR3 runs to 13 residues. Germline CDR1 reads SQVTM; CDR2 reads ANQGSEA. Trimming took 7 bases from V and 2 from J, leaving 12 bases between them. This CDR3 is CSGTAGTYNEQFF. In DNA form, the CDR3 reads TGCAGCGGTACAGCAGGAACCTACAATGAGCAGTTCTTC.

CDR3 sequence (DNA): TGTGCCAGCATTTCTCTGTCAGGGCGAAACACCGGGGAGCTGTTTTTT. Translating it yields CASISLSGRNTGELFF. This chain links TRBV11-2 with TRBJ2-2, with D perhaps matching TRBD1 (5 bases). The CDR3 extends over 16 amino acids. Trimming removed 7 bases at V and 2 bases at J, with 17 bases between. Germline V gives CDR1 SGHAT, CDR2 FQNNGV.

This clonotype was seen many times. The chain carries TRBV2 and TRBJ1-2; D uncertain. In germline, CDR1 is SNHLY, CDR2 FYNNEI. Trimming shortened V by 5 bases and J by 5 bases, and 12 bases separated the two germline ends. The CDR3 has 13 residues. As DNA, the CDR3 is TGTGCCAGCAGTTCGGGGTCCTCTTATGGCTACACCTTC. Amino acid sequence: CASSSGSSYGYTF.

In this sample, this clonotype turned up many times. This chain joins TRBV12-3 or TRBV12-4 and TRBJ2-2; 12 bases are shared with TRBD2. V gave up 8 bases and J gave up 5 bases; unmatched junction bases: 6. CDR3 length equals 15 residues. CDR3 sequence reads: CASDSLAGGTGELFF. CDR3 bases: TGTGCCAGCGATTCACTAGCGGGGGGAACCGGGGAGCTGTTTTTT.

This clonotype was seen ten or more times. V gene TRBV12-3 or TRBV12-4 combines with J gene TRBJ1-5; tentatively, D is TRBD1 (6 bases). There are 15 residues in the CDR3. The V end was cut by 3 bases, the J end by 3 bases, with 12 bases between. The CDR3 spells CASSFARGANQPQHF. The CDR3 region has the DNA TGTGCCAGCAGTTTCGCCCGGGGGGCCAATCAGCCCCAGCATTTT.

This chain connects TRBV4-1 to TRBJ1-2; 7 bases are a match to TRBD1. The V gene end was trimmed by 2 bases and the J gene end by 8 bases; junction bases not matched to a gene: 11. CDR3 length: 15 amino acids. Germline assignment: CDR1 MGHRA and CDR2 YSYEKL. CDR3 coding DNA: TGCGCCAGCAGCCAATCGACCGACAGGGTGGAGGGCTACACCTTC. It yields the protein CASSQSTDRVEGYTF.

This clonotype has just a few counts. The rearrangement joins TRBV20-1 to TRBJ1-2; TRBD1 aligns across 7 bases. V lost 0 bases and J lost 4; bases outside the gene matches: 2. This CDR3 is 13 amino acids long. Germline CDR1 DFQATT, CDR2 SNEGSKA (reference sequence). The CDR3 sequence is CSARDGTVYGYTF. In DNA, the CDR3 is TGCAGTGCTAGAGACGGGACAGTCTATGGCTACACCTTC.

The chain uses TRBV4-1 and TRBJ2-1, with D perhaps TRBD2 (5 bases). Germline V gene sequence: CDR1 MGHRA, CDR2 YSYEKL. Trimming took 4 bases from V and 0 from J, leaving 10 bases between them. The CDR3 sequence is 15 residues long. Here the CDR3 DNA reads TGCGCCAGCAGCCCGACTATGAGCTCCTACAATGAGCAGTTCTTC. This sequence encodes CASSPTMSSYNEQFF.

The V gene is TRBV6-2 or TRBV6-3, the J gene TRBJ1-2; no firm D call. This CDR3 contains 13 residues. Between the trimmed V and J ends, which lost 7 bases and 4 bases, there was a span of 13 bases. CDR1 and CDR2 (germline): MNHEY, SVGEGT. The CDR3 bases are TGTGCCAGCACCGCCTCTTGGGGCTATGGCTACACCTTC. It is translated as CASTASWGYGYTF.

V usage is TRBV15 and J usage is TRBJ1-1; D remains ambiguous. The CDR3 is made up of 14 amino acids. V lost 0 bases and J lost 3, with 8 bases in between. The germline gives CDR1 LNHNV, CDR2 YYDKDF (reference sequence). The CDR3 DNA is TGTGCCACCAGCAGAGATGGCGGCTACACTGAAGCTTTCTTT. Its translation: CATSRDGGYTEAFF. Variable domain in full (rest from reference TRBV15 and TRBJ1-1): DAMVIQNPRYQVTQFGKPVTLSCSQTLNHNVMYWYQQKSSQAPKLLFHYYDKDFNNEADTPDNFQSRRPNTSFCFLDIRSPGLGDTAMYLCATSRDGGYTEAFFGQGTRLTVV.

In its sample, this clonotype was seen many times. This chain uses TRBV28 with TRBJ1-4; D not certain. This CDR3 contains 14 residues. CDR1 and CDR2 (germline): MDHEN, SYDVKM. V was pared by 5 bases and J by 3 bases, with 10 bases between. The CDR3 loop is CASSTRMPNEKLFF. The CDR3 bases are TGTGCCAGCAGTACCCGGATGCCTAATGAAAAACTGTTTTTT.

This clonotype was seen at least ten times. The chain is built from TRBV2 and TRBJ2-1, with D maybe TRBD1 (11 bases). V was cut by 7 bases and J by 8 bases, with 27 bases left in between. Germline CDR1 is SNHLY and CDR2 is FYNNEI. The CDR3 consists of 17 residues. CDR3 sequence: CASMTRLAGGQGDEQFF. CDR3 sequence (DNA): TGTGCCAGCATGACTCGCTTAGCGGGGGGACAGGGGGATGAGCAGTTCTTC.

Worth noting for this clonotype: Since a much larger clone is just one base distant, this may be a read error. Since no conserved phenylalanine or tryptophan closes the CDR3, a read error is the likely cause. The chain joins TRBV30 to TRBJ1-1; a possible D gene is TRBD1 (5 bases). The CDR3 sequence is 13 residues long. Germline loops: CDR1 GTSNPN, CDR2 SVGIG (reference sequence). V lost 0 bases and J 3 bases, leaving 8 bases between the germline ends. The DNA of the CDR3 is TGTGCCTGGAGTGTACAGGCTTACACTGAAGCTTTCTTA. The encoded protein is CAWSVQAYTEAFL.

This clonotype was counted only a few times. V is TRBV2 and J is TRBJ1-4; weak D call: TRBD1 (5 bases). Trimming cost V 5 bases and J 8 bases, with 18 bases left between them. The CDR3 runs 15 residues. Per the germline V gene, CDR1 is SNHLY and CDR2 is FYNNEI. The CDR3 nucleotides read TGTGCCAGCAGTCTCCTTCCGGGGCAGCTCGAAAAACTGTTTTTT. Protein product: CASSLLPGQLEKLFF. The whole variable domain, filled in from reference TRBV2 and TRBJ1-4, reads EPEVTQTPSHQVTQMGQEVILRCVPISNHLYFYWYRQILGQKVEFLVSFYNNEISEKSEIFDDQFSVERPDGSNFTLKIRSTKLEDSAMYFCASSLLPGQLEKLFFGSGTQLSVL.

This clonotype showed up just a few times. The chain uses TRBV3-1 and TRBJ2-2; D remains ambiguous. This CDR3 has 14 amino acids. The V end was cut by 5 bases, the J end by 7 bases, with 14 bases between. Germline values: CDR1 LGHDT, CDR2 YNNKEL (reference sequence). The CDR3 DNA sequence: TGTGCCAGCAGCGCTCTCATCCCTGGCGGGGAGCTGTTTTTT. It specifies CASSALIPGGELFF.

The sample holds a few counts of this clonotype. This chain uses TRBV4-2 with TRBJ2-7; no clear D. Trimming shortened V by 1 base and J by 3 bases, and 7 bases separated the two germline ends. CDR1 and CDR2 (germline): LGHNA, YNFKEQ. The CDR3 covers 13 residues. The CDR3 region is CASSQGNFYEQYF. The CDR3 nucleotides read TGTGCCAGCAGCCAAGGTAATTTCTACGAGCAGTACTTC.

This clonotype was picked up many times. The chain is built from TRBV10-3 and TRBJ2-7; D gene ambiguous. The CDR3 length is 12 residues. CDR1 is ENHRY and CDR2 is SYGVKD in the germline V gene. Trimming removed 6 bases from V and 3 bases from J, with 9 bases in between. The DNA for the CDR3 is TGTGCCATCAGCCGAACGGGCTACGAGCAGTACTTC. Translated, it gives CAISRTGYEQYF.

This clonotype has just a few counts. CDR3 coding DNA: TGTGCCACCAGATATCCGGGACACCAAAGGGATGAGCAGTTCTTC. Its protein product is CATRYPGHQRDEQFF. This chain joins TRBV24-1 and TRBJ2-1, with a tentative D call TRBD1 (6 bases). The CDR3 extends over 15 amino acids. Germline V gives CDR1 KGHDR, CDR2 SFDVKD. The germline V and J ends were trimmed by 7 bases and 8 bases, with 20 bases remaining between them.

The V gene is TRBV12-3 or TRBV12-4, the J gene TRBJ2-3, with TRBD2 matching 13 bases. The length of the CDR3 is 18 residues. The ends lost 3 bases at V and 3 bases at J; junction bases unmatched: 9. In nucleotides, the CDR3 is TGTGCCAGCAGTTTTGAACTAGCGGGGGGGCACAGAACAGATACGCAGTATTTT. Its protein is CASSFELAGGHRTDTQYF.

There are many counts of this clonotype. CDR3 protein: CASRNRASNQPQHF. In nucleotides, the CDR3 is TGTGCCAGCAGAAACAGGGCTAGCAATCAGCCCCAGCATTTT. This chain connects TRBV6-1 to TRBJ1-5; weak D call: TRBD1 (6 bases). Between the trimmed V and J ends, which lost 6 bases and 0 bases, there was a span of 9 bases. The CDR3 is 14 amino acids. Germline V gene sequence: CDR1 MNHNS, CDR2 SASEGT.

The V gene is TRBV5-1, the J gene TRBJ1-6, with no clear D. Germline CDR1 SGHRS, CDR2 YFSETQ. CDR3 length: 14 residues. V dropped 0 bases and J dropped 9 bases, with 10 bases sitting between them. For the CDR3, the DNA is TGCGCCAGCAGCTTGGAACGCCCGGGTTCACCCCTCCACTTT. It specifies CASSLERPGSPLHF.

This clonotype was counted ten times or more. The V call is TRBV6-1, the J call TRBJ2-5; D may be TRBD1 (6 bases). V lost 6 bases and J 2 bases, leaving 13 bases between the germline ends. Germline V CDR1 and CDR2: MNHNS, SASEGT. This CDR3 spans 14 amino acids. This CDR3 is CASRRTGRQETQYF. DNA for the CDR3: TGTGCCAGCAGACGAACAGGGCGTCAAGAGACCCAGTACTTC.

The gene calls are TRBV6-1 and TRBJ1-5, with 9 bases matching TRBD1. Trimming took 6 bases from V and 5 from J; bases not matched to a gene: 8. Germline CDR1 reads MNHNS; CDR2 reads SASEGT. The CDR3 has 15 residues. CDR3 residues: CASSWDREADQPQHF. CDR3 DNA: TGTGCCAGCAGCTGGGACAGGGAGGCAGATCAGCCCCAGCATTTT.

This clonotype was detected a few times. The chain uses TRBV6-2 or TRBV6-3 and TRBJ2-5; 7 bases agree with TRBD1. The ends lost 2 bases at V and 5 bases at J; junction bases unmatched: 5. Germline assignment: CDR1 MNHEY and CDR2 SVGEGT. CDR3 size: 14 residues. The CDR3 sequence is CASSYGSGGETQYF. The DNA of the CDR3 is TGTGCCAGCAGTTACGGTTCAGGGGGTGAGACCCAGTACTTC.

The table lists this clonotype with many counts. The chain employs TRBV4-2 and TRBJ1-1; D call uncertain. CDR3 length: 16 amino acids. Germline loops: CDR1 LGHNA, CDR2 YNFKEQ. V gave up 0 bases and J gave up 0 bases, with 11 bases separating them. The CDR3 region has the DNA TGTGCCAGCAGCCAAGATAGTGGCAGGATGAACACTGAAGCTTTCTTT. Residues: CASSQDSGRMNTEAFF.

There are many counts of this clonotype. A clone one base away is much larger, so this may be a read error. CDR3: CASNLGRNTEAFF. CDR3 DNA sequence: TGTGCCAGCAACTTAGGGCGGAACACTGAAGCTTTCTTT. The rearrangement joins TRBV13 to TRBJ1-1; D not resolved. CDR3 size: 13 residues. In germline, CDR1 is PRHDT, CDR2 FYEKMQ (reference sequence).